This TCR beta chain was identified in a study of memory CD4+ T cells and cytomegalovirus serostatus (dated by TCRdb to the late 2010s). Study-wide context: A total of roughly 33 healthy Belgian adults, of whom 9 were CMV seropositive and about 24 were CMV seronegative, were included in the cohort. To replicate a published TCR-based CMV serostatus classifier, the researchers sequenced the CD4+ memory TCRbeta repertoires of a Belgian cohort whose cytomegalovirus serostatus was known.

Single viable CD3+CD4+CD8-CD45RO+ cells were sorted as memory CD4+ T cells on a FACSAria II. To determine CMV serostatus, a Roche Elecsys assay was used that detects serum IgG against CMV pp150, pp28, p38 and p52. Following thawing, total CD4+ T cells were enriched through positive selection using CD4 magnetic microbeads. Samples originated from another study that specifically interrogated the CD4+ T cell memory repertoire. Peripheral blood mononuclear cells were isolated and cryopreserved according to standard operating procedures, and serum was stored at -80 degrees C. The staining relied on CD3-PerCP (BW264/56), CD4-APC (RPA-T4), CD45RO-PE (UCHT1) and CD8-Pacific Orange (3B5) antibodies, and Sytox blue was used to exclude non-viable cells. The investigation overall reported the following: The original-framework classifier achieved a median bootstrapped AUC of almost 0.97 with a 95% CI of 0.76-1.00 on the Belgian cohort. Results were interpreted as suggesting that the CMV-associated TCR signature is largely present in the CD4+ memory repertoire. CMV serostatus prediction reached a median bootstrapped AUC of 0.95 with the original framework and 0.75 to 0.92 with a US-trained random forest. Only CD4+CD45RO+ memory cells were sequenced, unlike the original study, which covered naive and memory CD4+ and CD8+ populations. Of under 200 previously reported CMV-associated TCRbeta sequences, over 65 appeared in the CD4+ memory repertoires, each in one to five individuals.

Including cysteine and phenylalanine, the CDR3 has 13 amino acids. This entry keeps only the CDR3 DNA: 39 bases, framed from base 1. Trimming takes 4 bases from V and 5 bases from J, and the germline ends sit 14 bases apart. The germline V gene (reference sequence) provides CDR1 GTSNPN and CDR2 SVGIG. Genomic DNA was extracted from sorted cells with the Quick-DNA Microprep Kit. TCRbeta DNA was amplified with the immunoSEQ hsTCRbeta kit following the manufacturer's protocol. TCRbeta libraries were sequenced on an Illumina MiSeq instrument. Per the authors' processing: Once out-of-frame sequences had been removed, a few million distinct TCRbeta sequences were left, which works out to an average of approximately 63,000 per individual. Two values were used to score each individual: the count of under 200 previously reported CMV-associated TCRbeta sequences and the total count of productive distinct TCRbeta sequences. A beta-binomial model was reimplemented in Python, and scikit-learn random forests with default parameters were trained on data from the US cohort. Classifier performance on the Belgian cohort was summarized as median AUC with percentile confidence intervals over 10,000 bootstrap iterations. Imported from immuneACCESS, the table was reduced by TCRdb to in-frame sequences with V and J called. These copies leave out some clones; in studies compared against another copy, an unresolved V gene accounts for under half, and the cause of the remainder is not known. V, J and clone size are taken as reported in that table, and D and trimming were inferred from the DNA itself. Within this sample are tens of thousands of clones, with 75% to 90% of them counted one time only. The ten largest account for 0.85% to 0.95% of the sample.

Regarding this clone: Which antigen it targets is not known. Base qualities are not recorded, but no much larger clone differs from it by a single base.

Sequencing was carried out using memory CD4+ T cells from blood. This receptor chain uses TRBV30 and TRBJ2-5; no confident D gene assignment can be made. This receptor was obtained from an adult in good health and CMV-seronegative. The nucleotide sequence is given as TGTGCCTGGAAAATGTGGTCCCGTGAGACCCAGTACTTC. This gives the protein CAWKMWSRETQYF.